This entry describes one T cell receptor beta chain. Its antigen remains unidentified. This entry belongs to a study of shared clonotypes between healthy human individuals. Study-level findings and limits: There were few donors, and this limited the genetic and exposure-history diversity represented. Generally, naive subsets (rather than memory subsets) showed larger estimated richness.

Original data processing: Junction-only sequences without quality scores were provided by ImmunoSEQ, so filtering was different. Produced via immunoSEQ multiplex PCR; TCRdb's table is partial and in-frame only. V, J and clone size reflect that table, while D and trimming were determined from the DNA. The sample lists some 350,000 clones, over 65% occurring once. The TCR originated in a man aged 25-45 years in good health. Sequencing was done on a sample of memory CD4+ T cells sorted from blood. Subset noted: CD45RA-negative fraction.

The CDR3, as DNA: TGTGCCAGCAGCTTAGTCGGGGGTAGAGACGAGCAGTACTTC. The encoded protein is CASSLVGGRDEQYF. This chain links TRBV11-2 with TRBJ2-7; tentative D call: TRBD2 (6 bases). Germline CDR1 is SGHAT and CDR2 is FQNNGV. The CDR3 totals 14 residues. V lost 1 base to trimming and J lost 5 bases, with 12 bases between them.